The 18 T cell receptor beta chains given below trace back to one sample, sequenced in a study of blood T cells in healthy people across ages. Sample-barcoded 5' priming and a J-beta primer mix drove a second PCR of about 6 to 12 cycles. TCRdb fed the 5' RACE reads into MiXCR, producing one record per CDR3 protein. The repertoire holds roughly 680,000 distinct CDR3 sequences, with 45% to 50% as singletons. The sequenced sample consisted of blood. Source of these receptors: a woman aged 60-75 years in good health.

The chain couples TRBV19 to TRBJ2-7, with TRBD2 identical over 7 bases. This CDR3 has 16 residues. Germline lookup yields CDR1 LNHDA and CDR2 SQIVND (reference sequence). Trimming removed 2 bases from V and 0 bases from J; junction bases left unmatched: 7. The CDR3 spells CASSIRASGASYEQYF. CDR3 nucleotide sequence: TGTGCCAGTAGTATAAGGGCTAGCGGAGCCTCCTACGAGCAGTACTTC.

The V call is TRBV12-3 or TRBV12-4, the J call TRBJ1-1; D gene unclear. CDR3 length: 14 residues. Trimming left V 2 bases short and J 6 bases short, with 13 bases between. The CDR3 nucleotides read TGTGCCAGCAGTTTACCCGTCGATCACGCTGAAGCTTTCTTT. Residues: CASSLPVDHAEAFF.

This clonotype was picked up a small number of times. The chain has TRBV20-1 and TRBJ2-5, with TRBD2 identical over 8 bases. With the DNA end fitting TRBJ2-7 better, the J assignment may be wrong. There are 13 residues in the CDR3. Germline V CDR1 and CDR2: DFQATT, SNEGSKA (reference sequence). The DNA of the CDR3 is TGCAGTGTGGGGAGCGGGAGAAGATACGAGCAGTACTTC. This codes for CSVGSGRRYEQYF.

A single count supports this clonotype. V gene TRBV7-2 combines with J gene TRBJ2-5, with D tentatively TRBD2 (7 bases). V lost 1 base and J lost 5, with 17 bases in between. The CDR3 totals 16 residues. Germline V CDR1 and CDR2: SGHTA, FQGNSA. The DNA for the CDR3 is TGTGCCAGCAGCTTAGTAAGGGGGGGTCTCTGGGAGACCCAGTACTTC. This translates into CASSLVRGGLWETQYF.

This chain joins TRBV29-1 and TRBJ2-7; TRBD1 aligns across 7 bases. Per germline, CDR1 SQVTM and CDR2 ANQGSEA. The CDR3 totals 15 residues. Losses at the gene ends were 1 base for V and 2 bases for J; bases not matched to a gene: 8. CDR3 loop: CSVEGGSGQPYEQYF. Written as DNA, the CDR3 is TGCAGCGTTGAAGGAGGGTCGGGACAGCCCTACGAGCAGTACTTC.

This sequence joins TRBV7-9 and TRBJ2-7; no clear D gene. V was clipped by 0 bases and J by 2 bases, with 11 bases between them. Per the germline V gene, CDR1 is SEHNR and CDR2 is FQNEAQ (reference sequence). The CDR3 totals 15 residues. The CDR3 protein is CASSLALGRTYEQYF. CDR3 DNA sequence: TGTGCCAGCAGCTTAGCCTTGGGCAGAACCTACGAGCAGTACTTC.

This sequence joins TRBV20-1 and TRBJ2-1; TRBD2 matches 8 bases. J was trimmed by 8 bases and V by 4 bases; bases with no gene match: 16. The germline V gene has CDR1 DFQATT and CDR2 SNEGSKA (reference sequence). This CDR3 spans 16 amino acids. The CDR3 protein is CSAIGRAGVSLHEQFF. The CDR3, as DNA: TGCAGTGCTATAGGACGAGCGGGAGTATCTTTACATGAGCAGTTCTTC.

The chain couples TRBV10-3 to TRBJ2-7; TRBD2 agrees at 7 bases. V gave up 2 bases and J gave up 2 bases; unmatched junction bases: 9. This CDR3 is built from 16 residues. Germline CDR1 ENHRY, CDR2 SYGVKD. The CDR3: CAISEVAWGGPYEQYF. The CDR3 DNA reads as TGTGCCATCAGTGAGGTAGCGTGGGGAGGGCCCTACGAGCAGTACTTC.

The CDR3 DNA reads TGCGCCAGCAGCACCCAGGGGGGGGGTGGCACAGATACGCAGTATTTT. As protein: CASSTQGGGGTDTQYF. V is TRBV5-1 and J is TRBJ2-3; D may correspond to TRBD1 or TRBD2 (7 bases each). The CDR3 has 16 amino acids. Trimming cost V 4 bases and J 1 base, with 16 bases left between them. The germline V gene has CDR1 SGHRS and CDR2 YFSETQ.

The table lists this clonotype with a few counts. The CDR3, as DNA: TGTGCCATCAGTTTGCTTCCTCGGTCCGCAGAGCATGGCTACACCTTC. Protein: CAISLLPRSAEHGYTF. The rearrangement joins TRBV10-3 to TRBJ1-2, with D unresolved. Trimming cost V 5 bases and J 6 bases, with 22 bases left between them. Germline assignment: CDR1 ENHRY and CDR2 SYGVKD. This CDR3 spans 16 amino acids.

This clonotype came up once. The chain recombines TRBV3-1 with TRBJ1-2; tentative D call: TRBD1 (5 bases). CDR3 size: 13 residues. Germline CDR1 LGHDT, CDR2 YNNKEL (reference sequence). With 0 bases removed from V and 6 bases from J, the gap between germline ends came to 8 bases. In DNA, the CDR3 is TGTGCCAGCAGCCAAGATGGGGGGAATGGCTACACCTTC. Its translation: CASSQDGGNGYTF.

This clonotype has a handful of counts. This chain links TRBV7-2 with TRBJ1-2, with D perhaps matching TRBD1 (6 bases). There are 18 residues in the CDR3. Germline-derived CDR1 and CDR2 are SGHTA and FQGNSA. The germline V and J ends were trimmed by 0 bases and 2 bases, with 19 bases remaining between them. Here the CDR3 reads CASSLAGGGRGPNYGYTF. The CDR3, as DNA: TGTGCCAGCAGCTTAGCGGGGGGCGGTAGGGGCCCCAACTATGGCTACACCTTC.

CDR3 DNA sequence: TGTGCCAGCAGTGAAATAGGAGGGGCCGAGCAGTACTTC. Its translation: CASSEIGGAEQYF. The chain recombines TRBV2 with TRBJ2-7, with D perhaps TRBD2 (6 bases). There are 13 residues in the CDR3. The germline V and J ends were trimmed by 2 bases and 6 bases, with 11 bases remaining between them. CDR1 SNHLY and CDR2 FYNNEI come from the germline V gene. Combining the CDR3 with reference TRBV2 and TRBJ2-7 gives the whole variable domain EPEVTQTPSHQVTQMGQEVILRCVPISNHLYFYWYRQILGQKVEFLVSFYNNEISEKSEIFDDQFSVERPDGSNFTLKIRSTKLEDSAMYFCASSEIGGAEQYFGPGTRLTVT.

This chain uses TRBV11-1 with TRBJ1-1, with a possible D match to TRBD1 (6 bases). Trimming took 5 bases from V and 9 from J, leaving 13 bases between them. The CDR3 extends over 12 amino acids. Germline CDR1 is SGHAT and CDR2 is FQDESV (reference sequence). CDR3 bases: TGTGCCAGCAGCCCACAGTGGGGGCAAGCTTTCTTT. This gives the protein CASSPQWGQAFF.

This clonotype showed up just a few times. The V call is TRBV20-1, the J call TRBJ2-1, with D perhaps assigned TRBD1 or TRBD2 (8 bases each). Germline V gives CDR1 DFQATT, CDR2 SNEGSKA (reference sequence). The CDR3 runs to 17 residues. V was pared by 3 bases and J by 4 bases, with 22 bases between. CDR3 nucleotide sequence: TGCAGTGCTAGCGGTCAGGGGGCGAGCGGGAGTTACAATGAGCAGTTCTTC. It encodes CSASGQGASGSYNEQFF.

The chain carries TRBV20-1 and TRBJ1-2; weak D call: TRBD1 (5 bases). The germline V and J ends were trimmed by 0 bases and 4 bases, with 15 bases remaining between them. The CDR3 contains 15 residues. Germline V gives CDR1 DFQATT, CDR2 SNEGSKA (reference sequence). The CDR3 spells CSARDLEGNGYGYTF. DNA for the CDR3: TGCAGTGCTAGAGATCTCGAGGGGAACGGCTATGGCTACACCTTC.

This clonotype occurred a few times. The chain employs TRBV28 and TRBJ2-1, with 13 bases fitting TRBD2. The germline V gene encodes CDR1 MDHEN and CDR2 SYDVKM. This CDR3 comprises 15 residues. Germline trimming cut 6 bases from V and 7 bases from J; bases unmatched to any gene: 6. The CDR3 is CASSLGTSGENEQFF. CDR3 in DNA: TGTGCCAGCAGCCTAGGGACTAGCGGGGAGAATGAGCAGTTCTTC.

The chain has TRBV5-6 and TRBJ1-2; no clear D gene. The length of the CDR3 is 15 residues. The germline CDR1 and CDR2 sequences are SGHDT and YYEEEE. Deletions cut 2 bases from V and 4 bases from J, with 15 bases between. CDR3 DNA: TGTGCCAGCAGCTTCGGGAAAAGTAAAGCCTATGGCTACACCTTC. Translated: CASSFGKSKAYGYTF.